This T cell receptor beta chain was recovered during a study of cytomegalovirus exposure and HLA in healthy donors. General study results and limits: Most subjects' HLA-A and HLA-B alleles were reportedly predicted from TCR beta sequences.

The CMV serostatus of this donor went unrecorded. 60 Vbeta and 13 Jbeta primers were used in PCR. The data were produced by immunoSEQ multiplex PCR, yet TCRdb's version contains in-frame clones alone and is incomplete. The sample carries around 150,000 clones, 65% to 80% recorded once. A word on this clone: Its antigen is not known.

CDR1 and CDR2 (germline): SEHNR, FQNEAQ (reference sequence). This CDR3 contains 15 residues. The V and J ends lost 0 bases and 5 bases respectively, with 13 bases between them. The V and J genes are TRBV7-9 and TRBJ2-5; a possible D gene is TRBD2 (6 bases). Sequencing was done on a sample of PBMCs. The receptor was isolated from a human donor in good health. The CDR3 DNA reads TGTGCCAGCAGCTTAGCAGGGCCGGGGGTGGAGACCCAGTACTTC. It is translated as CASSLAGPGVETQYF.